The 27 T cell receptor beta chains below come from one sample, sequenced in a study of blood T cell repertoires in COVID-19. Clones were sequenced by immunoSEQ multiplex PCR, and TCRdb holds only the in-frame ones, with some missing. The sample lists 100,000 or so clones, 85% occurring once. The sequenced material came from peripheral blood. These receptors all come from a woman in her seventies with active or convalescent COVID-19.

The chain is built from TRBV6-5 and TRBJ1-6; a weak D match, TRBD1 (6 bases). V dropped 10 bases and J dropped 7 bases, with 17 bases sitting between them. Germline loops: CDR1 MNHEY, CDR2 SVGAGI. This CDR3 is built from 14 residues. The CDR3 DNA reads TGTGCCACCACCGAGGGGGGGGAGAATTCACCCCTCCACTTT. Protein: CATTEGGENSPLHF.

This chain links TRBV27 with TRBJ1-1; TRBD1 agrees at 7 bases. This CDR3 contains 16 residues. The junction had 14 bases not matched to a gene; V was cut back by 5 bases and J by 5 bases. The germline V gene encodes CDR1 MNHEY and CDR2 SMNVEV (reference sequence). Here the CDR3 reads CASSGGLGTVGTEAFF. CDR3 nucleotide sequence: TGTGCCAGCAGTGGGGGCCTAGGGACAGTGGGTACTGAAGCTTTCTTT.

The rearrangement links TRBV24-1 to TRBJ1-2; the match to TRBD1 covers 8 bases. J was trimmed by 0 bases and V by 3 bases; bases with no gene match: 5. The CDR3 contains 16 residues. CDR1 and CDR2 from the germline V gene are KGHDR and SFDVKD. CDR3 in amino acids: CATSDDRTGPNYGYTF. CDR3 nucleotides: TGTGCCACCAGTGATGACCGGACAGGGCCTAACTATGGCTACACCTTC.

The V and J genes are TRBV7-3 and TRBJ2-1; no reliable D call. Germline V CDR1 and CDR2: SGHTA, FQGTGA. The V gene lost 2 bases and the J gene lost 3 bases, with 8 bases spanning the gap. This CDR3 region has 14 residues. CDR3 region: CASSLGGSYNEQFF. DNA for the CDR3: TGTGCCAGCAGCTTAGGCGGCAGCTACAATGAGCAGTTCTTC.

This clone is a singleton in its sample. The gene calls are TRBV5-1 and TRBJ2-5; a possible D gene is TRBD1 (6 bases). The CDR3 runs to 14 residues. The V end lost 1 base, the J end lost 3 bases, and 10 bases lay between the germline ends. The germline V gene encodes CDR1 SGHRS and CDR2 YFSETQ. The CDR3 nucleotides read TGCGCCAGCAGCTTGAGGGCAGGGGAAGAGACCCAGTACTTC. This gives the protein CASSLRAGEETQYF. Using reference TRBV5-1 and TRBJ2-5 for the parts outside the CDR3, the full variable domain is KAGVTQTPRYLIKTRGQQVTLSCSPISGHRSVSWYQQTPGQGLQFLFEYFSETQRNKGNFPGRFSGRQFSNSRSEMNVSTLELGDSALYLCASSLRAGEETQYFGPGTRLLVL.

The chain carries TRBV30 and TRBJ1-3, with D unclear. The V end lost 0 bases, the J end lost 4 bases, and 4 bases lay between the germline ends. Germline V gene data show CDR1 as GTSNPN and CDR2 as SVGIG (reference sequence). The CDR3 contains 12 residues. The CDR3 loop reads CAWSVLGNTIYF. DNA for the CDR3: TGTGCCTGGAGTGTACTGGGAAACACCATATATTTT.

This rearrangement joins TRBV11-2 to TRBJ2-1; D perhaps matches TRBD1 (5 bases). This CDR3 is built from 12 residues. CDR1 is SGHAT and CDR2 is FQNNGV in the germline V gene. Trimming cost V 4 bases and J 8 bases, with 9 bases left between them. CDR3 sequence reads: CASSSQGYEQFF. CDR3 coding DNA: TGTGCCAGCAGCTCTCAGGGTTATGAGCAGTTCTTC.

This rearrangement joins TRBV28 to TRBJ1-2; D possibly corresponds to TRBD1 (6 bases). Germline CDR1 reads MDHEN; CDR2 reads SYDVKM. The CDR3 contains 17 residues. V was trimmed by 2 bases and J by 3 bases, leaving 19 bases between them. CDR3 coding DNA: TGTGCCAGCAGTTTACTAATCCCCGGACAGCACTACTATGGCTACACCTTC. Translating it yields CASSLLIPGQHYYGYTF.

The J gene is TRBJ2-3, the V gene TRBV7-2; 7 bases are shared with TRBD2. CDR3 length equals 16 residues. Germline CDR1 and CDR2: SGHTA and FQGNSA. The ends lost 0 bases at V and 2 bases at J; junction bases unmatched: 5. CDR3 region: CASSLAWAGVTDTQYF. CDR3 nucleotides: TGTGCCAGCAGCTTAGCCTGGGCGGGAGTCACAGATACGCAGTATTTT. Using reference TRBV7-2 and TRBJ2-3 for the parts outside the CDR3, the full variable domain is GAGVSQSPSNKVTEKGKDVELRCDPISGHTALYWYRQSLGQGLEFLIYFQGNSAPDKSGLPSDRFSAERTGGSVSTLTIQRTQQEDSAVYLCASSLAWAGVTDTQYFGPGTRLTVL.

This clone was seen more than once but under ten times. The CDR3 protein is CASSDPGQGDGYTF. The CDR3, as DNA: TGCGCCAGCAGCGACCCGGGACAGGGGGATGGCTACACCTTC. The chain joins TRBV5-1 to TRBJ1-2; 11 nucleotides match TRBD1. The CDR3 totals 14 residues. Looked up from germline, CDR1 is SGHRS and CDR2 is YFSETQ. V gave up 4 bases and J gave up 6 bases; unmatched junction bases: 5.

The rearrangement uses TRBV10-3 and TRBJ1-1; 8 nucleotides agree with TRBD1. After removal of 6 bases from V and 2 bases from J, the junction contained 8 bases not matched to a gene. Germline-derived CDR1 and CDR2 are ENHRY and SYGVKD. The CDR3 covers 15 residues. The CDR3 bases are TGTGCCATCAGGGCTTCTACAGGGGGAAACACTGAAGCTTTCTTT. Translation: CAIRASTGGNTEAFF.

The J gene is TRBJ1-1, the V gene TRBV19; D may be TRBD1 (6 bases). The length of the CDR3 is 15 residues. Trimming took 3 bases from V and 1 from J, leaving 12 bases between them. Per the germline V gene, CDR1 is LNHDA and CDR2 is SQIVND (reference sequence). CDR3 region: CASSIIDRRNTEAFF. As DNA, the CDR3 is TGTGCCAGTAGTATTATCGACAGGAGGAACACTGAAGCTTTCTTT.

This chain connects TRBV9 to TRBJ2-6; possible D gene TRBD2, 5 bases. Between the trimmed V and J ends, which lost 5 bases and 0 bases, there was a span of 18 bases. The CDR3 runs 18 residues. Germline V CDR1 and CDR2: SGDLS, YYNGEE. CDR3 region: CASSDPRGEISGANVLTF. CDR3 sequence (DNA): TGTGCCAGCAGTGACCCCCGGGGAGAAATCTCTGGGGCCAACGTCCTGACTTTC.

The chain is built from TRBV7-3 and TRBJ2-5, with a weak D call TRBD2 (6 bases). This CDR3 contains 16 residues. Trimming took off 5 bases at V and 1 base at J, with 17 bases between the two ends. The germline V gene has CDR1 SGHTA and CDR2 FQGTGA. CDR3 DNA sequence: TGTGCCAGCAGCCCACTTGGCGGGGAGCCCCAAGAGACCCAGTACTTC. Encoded protein: CASSPLGGEPQETQYF.

The chain joins TRBV7-2 to TRBJ2-3; 8 bases line up with TRBD1. CDR3 size: 15 residues. Germline V gives CDR1 SGHTA, CDR2 FQGNSA. The V and J ends lost 3 bases and 4 bases, in that order; junction bases with no gene match: 6. The CDR3 loop is CASSFSRTGPDTQYF. The CDR3 DNA is TGTGCCAGCAGCTTTTCTAGGACAGGGCCAGATACGCAGTATTTT.

This clone was seen a few times. The chain couples TRBV3-1 (or the pseudogene TRBV3-2) to TRBJ1-5; D is undetermined. The CDR3 loop spans 15 amino acids. The V end lost 3 bases, the J end lost 6 bases, and 15 bases lay between the germline ends. Germline assignment: CDR1 LGHDT and CDR2 YNNKEL (reference sequence). The chain's CDR3 is CASSQYEIGIQPQHF. CDR3 DNA: TGTGCCAGCAGCCAGTATGAGATCGGGATTCAGCCCCAGCATTTT.

This chain links TRBV10-3 with TRBJ1-5; D may be TRBD1 (5 bases). This CDR3 spans 15 amino acids. Germline V gene lookup returns CDR1 ENHRY and CDR2 SYGVKD. Trimming left V 6 bases short and J 0 bases short, with 12 bases between. The CDR3 reads CAISEGLPSNQPQHF. CDR3 in DNA: TGTGCCATCAGCGAGGGGCTTCCTAGCAATCAGCCCCAGCATTTT.

The chain is built from TRBV28 and TRBJ1-2; D gene unclear. This CDR3 spans 15 amino acids. Germline V lookup: CDR1 MDHEN, CDR2 SYDVKM. V shed 4 bases and J shed 2 bases, with 14 bases lying between them. The CDR3 nucleotides read TGTGCCAGCAGTTCTGAGTTCTCCTCAAACTATGGCTACACCTTC. It translates to CASSSEFSSNYGYTF.

J is TRBJ1-2 and V is TRBV6-5; TRBD1 might be the D (5 bases). Germline CDR1 MNHEY, CDR2 SVGAGI. The CDR3 is 14 amino acids. Trimming cost V 4 bases and J 7 bases, with 16 bases left between them. This CDR3 reads CASSLGGSRGGYTF. For the CDR3, the DNA is TGTGCCAGCAGTTTAGGAGGGTCAAGGGGTGGCTACACCTTC.

V usage is TRBV7-2 and J usage is TRBJ1-2, with 7 bases that match TRBD1. The junction had 6 bases not matched to a gene; V was cut back by 2 bases and J by 3 bases. The CDR3 consists of 15 residues. Germline V gene lookup returns CDR1 SGHTA and CDR2 FQGNSA. The CDR3 DNA reads TGTGCCAGCAGCTTATACCCTACAGGGGACTATGGCTACACCTTC. It yields the protein CASSLYPTGDYGYTF.

DNA of the CDR3: TGTGCCAGCAGCCCAACCGACAGGGGGCAAGGCGCTGAAGCTTTCTTT. Its protein is CASSPTDRGQGAEAFF. V and J are TRBV3-1 (or the pseudogene TRBV3-2) and TRBJ1-1; TRBD1 matches at 10 bases. The CDR3 is 16 residues long. The junction had 11 bases not matched to a gene; V was cut back by 4 bases and J by 6 bases. The germline V gene has CDR1 LGHDT and CDR2 YNNKEL (reference sequence).

This chain links TRBV6-4 with TRBJ2-7; tentative D call: TRBD2 (6 bases). Germline CDR1 reads MRHNA; CDR2 reads SNTAGT. With 4 bases removed from V and 2 bases from J, the gap between germline ends came to 21 bases. This CDR3 has 17 amino acids. The CDR3 DNA follows: TGTGCCAGCAGTGCCAACCCCCAACCGGGAGAAACCTACGAGCAGTACTTC. Translated, it gives CASSANPQPGETYEQYF.

The genes are TRBV2 and TRBJ1-6, with 7 bases matching TRBD1. This CDR3 comprises 15 residues. The V segment lost 7 bases and the J segment 6 bases; nucleotides outside the gene matches: 9. CDR1 SNHLY and CDR2 FYNNEI come from the germline V gene. Here the CDR3 reads CASKSQGGGNSPLHF. The CDR3 DNA follows: TGTGCCAGCAAGAGTCAGGGGGGCGGTAATTCACCCCTCCACTTT.

This chain joins TRBV3-1 (or the pseudogene TRBV3-2) and TRBJ2-7; D is uncertain. Germline V gene data show CDR1 as LGHDT and CDR2 as YNNKEL (reference sequence). The CDR3 runs to 15 residues. V gave up 2 bases and J gave up 0 bases, with 11 bases separating them. CDR3 residues: CASSQNTYSSYEQYF. CDR3 nucleotide sequence: TGTGCCAGCAGCCAAAATACCTACAGCTCCTACGAGCAGTACTTC.

This clone was seen a handful of times. The chain joins TRBV6-5 to TRBJ1-5; 9 bases align to TRBD1. V gave up 6 bases and J gave up 4 bases; unmatched junction bases: 7. The CDR3 length is 15 residues. Germline assignment: CDR1 MNHEY and CDR2 SVGAGI. This chain's CDR3 is CASRISGQGNQPQHF. CDR3 DNA: TGTGCCAGCAGAATCTCGGGACAGGGTAATCAGCCCCAGCATTTT.

The V call is TRBV3-1 (or the pseudogene TRBV3-2), the J call TRBJ1-2; no definite D call. Germline CDR1 is LGHDT and CDR2 is YNNKEL (reference sequence). The CDR3 consists of 15 residues. Trimming left V 2 bases short and J 4 bases short, with 14 bases between. The CDR3 nucleotides are TGTGCCAGCAGCCAAAGTTTACAGACCCCCTATGGCTACACCTTC. This gives the protein CASSQSLQTPYGYTF.

The chain recombines TRBV5-1 with TRBJ2-3; 8 bases are a match to TRBD1. This CDR3 spans 16 amino acids. Germline-derived CDR1 and CDR2 are SGHRS and YFSETQ. Unmatched junction bases numbered 12, after V lost 3 bases and J lost 6 bases. CDR3 loop: CASSSRTGSFTDTQYF. The CDR3 DNA sequence: TGCGCCAGCAGCTCACGGACAGGGTCATTTACGGATACGCAGTATTTT.